The sequence of this T cell receptor beta chain was determined in a study of monozygotic twins with inflammatory bowel disease. Study-wide results and caveats: Lower sharing of clonotypes with other individuals was seen in IBD patients than in healthy twins. This was most marked in patients showing signs of disease activity.

Worth noting for this clonotype: The antigen is undetermined.

UMIs were attached via template switching, each with a 6-nucleotide sample barcode. One entry per CDR3 protein, without DNA, is what TCRdb gives after re-calling the 5' RACE reads. Its clone listing holds fewer than 150,000 distinct CDR3 sequences. The CDR3 has 16 amino acids. CDR1 is SGHRS, CDR2 YFSETQ, per germline. This chain joins TRBV5-1 and TRBJ2-5; TCRdb lists TRBD2, though no DNA is available to test this call. The source is a human donor with ulcerative colitis or Crohn's disease, or a healthy co-twin of an affected twin (not recorded which). Sequencing was carried out using blood. The chain's CDR3 is CASSRPGAGREEIQYF.